This TCR beta chain appears in the sequencing data of a study of T-cell memory formation after mild COVID-19. About the study: Clusters of TCRs were largely donor specific.

One entry per CDR3 protein results from TCRdb running MiXCR on the 5' RACE reads. Of hundreds of thousands of distinct CDR3 sequences listed, roughly 17% were seen once; the top ten hold about 7.4%. The CDR3 extends over 11 amino acids. The V gene lost 8 bases and the J gene lost 0 bases, with 8 bases spanning the gap. CDR1 is DFQATT and CDR2 is SNEGSKA in the germline V gene (reference sequence). The receptor comes from an adult woman who had mild COVID-19 (a few samples of this study predate the infection). Cell type and time point are not known. The genes are TRBV20-1 and TRBJ2-7, with D unclear. Material for sequencing was PBMCs or a T cell subset sorted from them (not recorded which). The CDR3 protein is CSPESSYEQYF. In DNA form, the CDR3 reads TGCAGTCCCGAGAGCTCCTACGAGCAGTACTTC.